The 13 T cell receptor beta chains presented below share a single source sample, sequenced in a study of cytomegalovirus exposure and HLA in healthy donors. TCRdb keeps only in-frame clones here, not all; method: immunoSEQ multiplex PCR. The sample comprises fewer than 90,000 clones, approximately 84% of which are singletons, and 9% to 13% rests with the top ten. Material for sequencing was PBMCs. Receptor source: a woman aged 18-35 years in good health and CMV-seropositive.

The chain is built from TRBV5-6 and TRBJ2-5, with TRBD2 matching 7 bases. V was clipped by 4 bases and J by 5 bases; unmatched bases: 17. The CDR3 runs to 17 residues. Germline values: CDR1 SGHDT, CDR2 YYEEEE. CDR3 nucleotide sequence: TGTGCCAGCAGCCGACCTTGGGGGGGGGATAGCCTGGAGACCCAGTACTTC. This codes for CASSRPWGGDSLETQYF.

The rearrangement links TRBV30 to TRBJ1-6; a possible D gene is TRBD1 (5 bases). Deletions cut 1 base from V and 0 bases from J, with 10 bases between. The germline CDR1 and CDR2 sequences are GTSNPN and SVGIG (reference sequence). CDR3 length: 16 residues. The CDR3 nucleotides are TGTGCCTGGAGTGGGGGTGACAGCTCCTATAATTCACCCCTCCACTTT. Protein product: CAWSGGDSSYNSPLHF.

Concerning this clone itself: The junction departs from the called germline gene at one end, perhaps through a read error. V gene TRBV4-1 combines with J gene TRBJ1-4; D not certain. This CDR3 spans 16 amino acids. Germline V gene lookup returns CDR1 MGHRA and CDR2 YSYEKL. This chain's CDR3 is CASSQVVGGTKEKLFF. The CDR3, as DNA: TGCGCCAGCAGCCAAGTAGTTGGCGGAACTAAAGAAAAACTGTTTTTT.

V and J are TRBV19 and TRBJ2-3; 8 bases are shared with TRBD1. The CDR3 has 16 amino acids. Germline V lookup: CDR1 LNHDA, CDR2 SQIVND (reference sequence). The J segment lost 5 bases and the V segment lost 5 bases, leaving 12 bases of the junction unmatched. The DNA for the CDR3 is TGTGCCAGTAGTGGTCCCCCAGGGGGCCTGAGAGATACGCAGTATTTT. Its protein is CASSGPPGGLRDTQYF.

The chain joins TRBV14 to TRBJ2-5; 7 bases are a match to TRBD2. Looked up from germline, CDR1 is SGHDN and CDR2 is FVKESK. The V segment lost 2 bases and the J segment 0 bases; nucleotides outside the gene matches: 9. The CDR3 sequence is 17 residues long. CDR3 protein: CASSQTYSGANQETQYF. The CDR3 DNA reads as TGTGCCAGCAGCCAAACCTACAGCGGGGCAAACCAAGAGACCCAGTACTTC.

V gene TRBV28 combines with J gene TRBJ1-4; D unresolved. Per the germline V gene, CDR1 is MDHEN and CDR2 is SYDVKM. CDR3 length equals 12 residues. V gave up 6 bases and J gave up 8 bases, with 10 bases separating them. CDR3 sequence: CASRDPGEKLFF. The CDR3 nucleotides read TGTGCCAGCAGGGACCCGGGGGAAAAACTGTTTTTT.

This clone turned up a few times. CDR3 residues: CASSPTAGMRRNTIYF. The CDR3 DNA follows: TGTGCCAGCAGTCCCACGGCTGGCATGAGGAGAAACACCATATATTTT. The rearrangement links TRBV28 to TRBJ1-3; no reliable D call. V lost 5 bases and J 5 bases, leaving 19 bases between the germline ends. The germline gives CDR1 MDHEN, CDR2 SYDVKM. This CDR3 has 16 amino acids. Looking up the rest from reference TRBV28 and TRBJ1-3 gives the full variable domain: DVKVTQSSRYLVKRTGEKVFLECVQDMDHENMFWYRQDPGLGLRLIYFSYDVKMKEKGDIPEGYSVSREKKERFSLILESASTNQTSMYLCASSPTAGMRRNTIYFGEGSWLTVV.

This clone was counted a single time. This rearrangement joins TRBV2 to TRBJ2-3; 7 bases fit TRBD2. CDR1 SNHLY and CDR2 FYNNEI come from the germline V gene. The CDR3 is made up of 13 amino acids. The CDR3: CTAGGIWADTQYF. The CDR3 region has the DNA TGTACCGCCGGGGGGATCTGGGCAGATACGCAGTATTTT. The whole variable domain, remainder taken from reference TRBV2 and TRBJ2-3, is EPEVTQTPSHQVTQMGQEVILRCVPISNHLYFYWYRQILGQKVEFLVSFYNNEISEKSEIFDDQFSVERPDGSNFTLKIRSTKLEDSAMYFCTAGGIWADTQYFGPGTRLTVL.

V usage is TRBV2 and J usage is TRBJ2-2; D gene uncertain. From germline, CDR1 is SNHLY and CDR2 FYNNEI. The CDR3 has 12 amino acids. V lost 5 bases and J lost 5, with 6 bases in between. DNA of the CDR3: TGTGCCAGCAGTCTCGGGACCGGGGAGCTGTTTTTT. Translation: CASSLGTGELFF.

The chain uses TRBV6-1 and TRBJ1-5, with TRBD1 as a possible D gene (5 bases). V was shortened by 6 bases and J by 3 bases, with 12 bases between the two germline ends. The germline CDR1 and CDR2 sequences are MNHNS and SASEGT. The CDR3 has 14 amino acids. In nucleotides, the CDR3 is TGTGCCAGCAGGGAGGGGTATTCCAATCAGCCCCAGCATTTT. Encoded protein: CASREGYSNQPQHF.

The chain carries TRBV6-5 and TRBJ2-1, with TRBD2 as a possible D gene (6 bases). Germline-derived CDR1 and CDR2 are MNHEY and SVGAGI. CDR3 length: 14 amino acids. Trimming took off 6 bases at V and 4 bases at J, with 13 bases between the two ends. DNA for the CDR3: TGTGCCAGCAGGGGGGGTTGGGATTACAATGAGCAGTTCTTC. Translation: CASRGGWDYNEQFF.

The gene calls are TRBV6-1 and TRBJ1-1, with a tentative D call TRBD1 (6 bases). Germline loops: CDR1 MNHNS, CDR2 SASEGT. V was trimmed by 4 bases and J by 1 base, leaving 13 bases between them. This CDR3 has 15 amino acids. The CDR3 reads CASSGGHGGNTEAFF. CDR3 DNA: TGTGCCAGCAGTGGGGGACACGGTGGGAACACTGAAGCTTTCTTT.

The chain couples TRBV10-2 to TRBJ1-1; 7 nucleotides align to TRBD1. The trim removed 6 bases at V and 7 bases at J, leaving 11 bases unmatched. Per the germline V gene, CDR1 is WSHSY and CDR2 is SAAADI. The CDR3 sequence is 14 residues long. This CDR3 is CASRDFDRAYEAFF. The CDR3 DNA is TGCGCCAGCAGGGACTTCGACAGGGCCTATGAAGCTTTCTTT.